Following are 22 T cell receptor beta chains from one sample sequenced in a study of shared clonotypes between healthy human individuals. Using immunoSEQ multiplex PCR, the repertoire was profiled, and TCRdb retains in-frame clones only, with some absent. Of roughly 680,000 clones listed, roughly 72% were seen once; the top ten hold around 1.8%. The sequenced sample was memory CD4+ T cells sorted from blood. The subset is: CD45RA-negative fraction. The receptors shown here come from a young woman in good health.

The V call is TRBV10-3, the J call TRBJ1-1; D gene unclear. The CDR3 consists of 13 residues. The germline gives CDR1 ENHRY, CDR2 SYGVKD. V lost 3 bases to trimming and J lost 1 base, with 6 bases between them. CDR3 bases: TGTGCCATCAGTGATTTCCAGAACACTGAAGCTTTCTTT. Encoded protein: CAISDFQNTEAFF.

This clone was seen more than once but under ten times. CDR3 bases: TGCGCCAGCAGCCGCCCTCAGGGGTACGAGCAGTACTTC. Encoded protein: CASSRPQGYEQYF. The chain uses TRBV4-1 and TRBJ2-7, with a tentative D call TRBD1 (6 bases). CDR3 length: 13 residues. V was cut by 4 bases and J by 4 bases, with 11 bases left in between. The V gene's germline CDR1 is MGHRA and CDR2 YSYEKL.

This clone was counted a few times. V is TRBV5-5 and J is TRBJ2-6; no firm D call. Trimming left V 6 bases short and J 0 bases short, with 13 bases between. The CDR3 length is 16 residues. In germline, CDR1 is SGHKS, CDR2 YYEKEE (reference sequence). The CDR3 loop is CASKFVRDSGANVLTF. CDR3 DNA: TGTGCCAGCAAATTCGTTAGAGACTCTGGGGCCAACGTCCTGACTTTC.

The chain links TRBV18 to TRBJ2-5; no firm D call. Germline CDR1 and CDR2: KGHSH and LQKENI. The V and J ends lost 0 bases and 6 bases respectively, with 14 bases between them. This CDR3 contains 15 residues. The CDR3 sequence is CASSPPSSIVKTQYF. In DNA, the CDR3 is TGTGCCAGCTCACCACCGTCCAGCATAGTTAAGACCCAGTACTTC.

The chain recombines TRBV18 with TRBJ2-1; D unclear. Germline loops: CDR1 KGHSH, CDR2 LQKENI. With 2 bases removed from V and 7 bases from J, the gap between germline ends came to 6 bases. The CDR3 spans 12 residues. In nucleotides, the CDR3 is TGTGCCAGCTCACCAACGGATAATGAGCAGTTCTTC. This encodes CASSPTDNEQFF.

The chain couples TRBV18 to TRBJ1-1; D perhaps matches TRBD1 (6 bases). Germline V lookup: CDR1 KGHSH, CDR2 LQKENI. The V end was cut by 3 bases, the J end by 5 bases, with 16 bases between. CDR3 size: 15 residues. The CDR3 DNA sequence: TGTGCCAGCTCACCGATACGGACAGAAAGGACTGAAGCTTTCTTT. This codes for CASSPIRTERTEAFF. The full variable domain, its missing parts supplied by reference TRBV18 and TRBJ1-1, is NAGVMQNPRHLVRRRGQEARLRCSPMKGHSHVYWYRQLPEEGLKFMVYLQKENIIDESGMPKERFSAEFPKEGPSILRIQQVVRGDSAAYFCASSPIRTERTEAFFGQGTRLTVV.

Only a few counts were recorded for this clone. CDR3 bases: TGTGCCAGCAGCTTATTCCAGGGCGGGAACACTGAAGCTTTCTTT. Protein sequence: CASSLFQGGNTEAFF. V is TRBV7-2 and J is TRBJ1-1; the D gene is possibly TRBD1 (5 bases). V lost 2 bases and J lost 1, with 11 bases in between. This CDR3 is 15 amino acids long. Germline loops: CDR1 SGHTA, CDR2 FQGNSA.

The rearrangement joins TRBV27 to TRBJ1-1, with D possibly matching TRBD1 (5 bases). This CDR3 is built from 18 residues. V lost 5 bases to trimming and J lost 7 bases, with 29 bases between them. Germline CDR1 reads MNHEY; CDR2 reads SMNVEV (reference sequence). The CDR3 sequence is CASSLGRGISIRSDEAFF. CDR3 in DNA: TGTGCCAGCAGTCTAGGACGGGGCATCTCGATCCGGTCTGATGAAGCTTTCTTT.

The rearrangement links TRBV7-2 to TRBJ2-1; D is unclear. Trimming stripped 5 bases from V and 8 bases from J, with 7 bases between. The CDR3 totals 11 residues. Germline values: CDR1 SGHTA, CDR2 FQGNSA. The DNA for the CDR3 is TGTGCCAGCAGCCCATACCATGAGCAGTTCTTC. Residues: CASSPYHEQFF.

The J gene is TRBJ1-2, the V gene TRBV29-1, with 9 positions matching TRBD1. The trim removed 6 bases at V and 4 bases at J, leaving 3 bases unmatched. The CDR3 is 12 amino acids. Germline CDR1 is SQVTM and CDR2 is ANQGSEA. In DNA, the CDR3 is TGCAGCGTCGGGACAGGGACCTATGGCTACACCTTC. Translation: CSVGTGTYGYTF.

At least ten counts were recorded for this clone. V is TRBV11-2 and J is TRBJ2-5, with TRBD2 matching 8 bases. The V and J ends lost 4 bases and 3 bases, in that order; junction bases with no gene match: 4. The CDR3 spans 14 residues. Germline lookup yields CDR1 SGHAT and CDR2 FQNNGV. The CDR3 coding sequence is TGTGCCAGCAGCTCCCAGCGGGAGAAAGAGACCCAGTACTTC. Amino acid sequence: CASSSQREKETQYF.

The table lists this clone with a few counts. The V and J genes are TRBV2 and TRBJ2-1, with 7 nucleotides matching TRBD1. The CDR3 is 12 residues long. J lost 10 bases, V lost 7 bases, and 7 bases had no gene match. CDR1 SNHLY and CDR2 FYNNEI come from the germline V gene. Here the CDR3 reads CASTEEDREQFF. The CDR3, as DNA: TGTGCCAGCACCGAAGAGGACAGGGAGCAGTTCTTC.

This clone was counted a single time. The chain joins TRBV11-3 to TRBJ2-1; maybe TRBD2 (6 bases). Germline CDR1 is SGHNT and CDR2 is YENEEA. The CDR3 runs to 19 residues. Trimming stripped 2 bases from V and 8 bases from J, with 28 bases between. Here the CDR3 DNA reads TGTGCCAGCAGCTTATCCATAGGCTTCCCTGGAGTGGGGGGTGATGAGCAGTTCTTC. Translated, it gives CASSLSIGFPGVGGDEQFF. Complete variable domain (other parts from reference TRBV11-3 and TRBJ2-1): EAGVVQSPRYKIIEKKQPVAFWCNPISGHNTLYWYLQNLGQGPELLIRYENEEAVDDSQLPKDRFSAERLKGVDSTLKIQPAELGDSAVYLCASSLSIGFPGVGGDEQFFGPGTRLTVL.

The V and J genes are TRBV6-6 and TRBJ1-3, with a weak D call TRBD1 (6 bases). CDR1 is MNHNY and CDR2 is SVGAGI in the germline V gene (reference sequence). The CDR3 is 15 residues long. Trimming cost V 7 bases and J 8 bases, with 21 bases left between them. The CDR3: CASNPMGARWDTIYF. The CDR3, as DNA: TGTGCCAGCAACCCCATGGGGGCTCGGTGGGACACCATATATTTT.

The V call is TRBV7-9, the J call TRBJ2-3; the match to TRBD1 covers 8 bases. CDR1 SEHNR and CDR2 FQNEAQ come from the germline V gene (reference sequence). There are 14 residues in the CDR3. V lost 5 bases to trimming and J lost 3 bases; unmatched junction nucleotides: 4. CDR3 protein: CASSHRGWTDTQYF. The CDR3 coding sequence is TGTGCCAGCAGCCACAGGGGGTGGACAGATACGCAGTATTTT. The whole variable domain, remainder taken from reference TRBV7-9 and TRBJ2-3, is DTGVSQNPRHKITKRGQNVTFRCDPISEHNRLYWYRQTLGQGPEFLTYFQNEAQLEKSRLLSDRFSAERPKGSFSTLEIQRTEQGDSAMYLCASSHRGWTDTQYFGPGTRLTVL.

This clone was counted only a few times. The J gene is TRBJ2-1, the V gene TRBV27; 7 bases are a match to TRBD1. J lost 6 bases, V lost 6 bases, and 8 bases had no gene match. CDR3 length: 14 residues. Germline CDR1 is MNHEY and CDR2 is SMNVEV (reference sequence). CDR3 coding DNA: TGTGCCAGCAGAACACGCCGGGACAGCAATGAGCAGTTCTTC. This sequence encodes CASRTRRDSNEQFF.

The genes are TRBV15 and TRBJ2-2; weak D call: TRBD1 (5 bases). Germline V gene sequence: CDR1 LNHNV, CDR2 YYDKDF (reference sequence). V was trimmed by 0 bases and J by 3 bases, leaving 23 bases between them. There are 20 residues in the CDR3. The CDR3: CATSRDYRKDPRSYTGELFF. The CDR3 DNA follows: TGTGCCACCAGCAGAGATTACAGGAAAGACCCACGCTCATACACCGGGGAGCTGTTTTTT.

The rearrangement joins TRBV4-1 to TRBJ1-2; 11 bases agree with TRBD1. The germline V gene encodes CDR1 MGHRA and CDR2 YSYEKL. This CDR3 is built from 15 residues. The J segment lost 4 bases and the V segment lost 2 bases, leaving 3 bases of the junction unmatched. The CDR3: CASSQRTGGTYGYTF. CDR3 DNA sequence: TGCGCCAGCAGCCAACGGACAGGGGGCACCTATGGCTACACCTTC.

The V and J genes are TRBV4-2 and TRBJ2-3, with TRBD2 matching 13 bases. After removal of 2 bases from V and 0 bases from J, the junction contained 5 bases not matched to a gene. From germline, CDR1 is LGHNA and CDR2 YNFKEQ. This CDR3 has 18 residues. The CDR3 region is CASSQKPGLAGSTDTQYF. The CDR3 coding sequence is TGTGCCAGCAGCCAAAAACCGGGACTAGCGGGAAGCACAGATACGCAGTATTTT.

As to this clone: The sample has other DNA sequences that encode this CDR3 too. V and J are TRBV9 and TRBJ2-1; the D gene is possibly TRBD2 (6 bases). Germline-derived CDR1 and CDR2 are SGDLS and YYNGEE. This CDR3 spans 16 amino acids. Deletions cut 2 bases from V and 0 bases from J, with 12 bases between. DNA for the CDR3: TGTGCCAGCAGCGTTCTTAGCGGAAGCTCCTACAATGAGCAGTTCTTC. Encoded protein: CASSVLSGSSYNEQFF.

This chain joins TRBV5-1 and TRBJ2-5; D unclear. Germline values: CDR1 SGHRS, CDR2 YFSETQ. V lost 6 bases and J 3 bases, leaving 18 bases between the germline ends. CDR3 length: 15 amino acids. CDR3 loop: CASNLEPNLKETQYF. The CDR3 DNA reads TGCGCCAGCAATCTAGAGCCTAACCTGAAAGAGACCCAGTACTTC.

The chain couples TRBV19 to TRBJ1-5; no clear D. Germline CDR1 is LNHDA and CDR2 is SQIVND (reference sequence). The CDR3 is 12 residues long. The V end was cut by 7 bases, the J end by 7 bases, with 11 bases between. CDR3 DNA sequence: TGTGCCAGTACGGGGTTAGGACAGCCCCAGCATTTT. Protein sequence: CASTGLGQPQHF.